The 6 T cell receptor beta chains below come from one sample, sequenced in a study of blood T cell repertoires in COVID-19. Method: immunoSEQ multiplex PCR; TCRdb's copy keeps in-frame clones and lacks some. Of about 160,000 clones listed, 82% are singletons. The specimen was peripheral blood. These receptors were obtained from a woman aged 40 to 50 with COVID-19, enrolled during active disease.

Regarding this clone: At one end, the junction sequence differs from germline, possibly due to a read error. The genes are TRBV29-1 and TRBJ2-1; 9 bases fit TRBD2. The CDR3 extends over 16 amino acids. Germline lookup yields CDR1 SQVTM and CDR2 ANQGSEA. CDR3 in amino acids: CSVEGVRTSENNEQFF. CDR3 nucleotides: TGCAGCGTGGAAGGGGTACGGACTAGCGAGAACAATGAGCAGTTCTTC.

The chain is built from TRBV6-2 or TRBV6-3 and TRBJ1-2; D not resolved. CDR1 is MNHEY, CDR2 SVGEGT, per germline. The CDR3 sequence is 14 residues long. Trimming pared 6 bases from V and 3 bases from J, leaving 14 bases between. The CDR3 is CASSPREVDYGYTF. As DNA, the CDR3 is TGTGCCAGCAGCCCTCGTGAGGTGGACTATGGCTACACCTTC.

The chain joins TRBV14 to TRBJ1-4; D ambiguous. CDR3 size: 16 residues. V lost 4 bases and J lost 0, with 12 bases in between. Germline CDR1 SGHDN, CDR2 FVKESK. CDR3 loop: CASSRAGWPTNEKLFF. CDR3 coding DNA: TGTGCCAGCAGCCGGGCTGGGTGGCCAACTAATGAAAAACTGTTTTTT.

This chain joins TRBV6-4 and TRBJ1-1; 7 bases are shared with TRBD1. Germline CDR1 is MRHNA and CDR2 is SNTAGT. Trimming removed 6 bases from V and 2 bases from J; junction bases left unmatched: 3. The CDR3 runs to 13 residues. The CDR3 loop reads CASSRDSNTEAFF. The CDR3 DNA reads TGTGCCAGCAGCCGGGACAGCAACACTGAAGCTTTCTTT.

The chain combines TRBV19 with TRBJ1-1, with D perhaps matching TRBD1 (5 bases). Germline CDR1 and CDR2: LNHDA and SQIVND (reference sequence). The CDR3 length is 13 residues. The V end was cut by 3 bases, the J end by 5 bases, with 10 bases between. This CDR3 is CASSILAGTEAFF. The DNA for the CDR3 is TGTGCCAGTAGTATTTTGGCAGGGACTGAAGCTTTCTTT. The whole variable domain, filled in from reference TRBV19 and TRBJ1-1, reads DGGITQSPKYLFRKEGQNVTLSCEQNLNHDAMYWYRQDPGQGLRLIYYSQIVNDFQKGDIAEGYSVSREKKESFPLTVTSAQKNPTAFYLCASSILAGTEAFFGQGTRLTVV.

The chain combines TRBV18 with TRBJ1-6; D is unresolved. The V gene lost 5 bases and the J gene lost 14 bases, with 13 bases spanning the gap. The CDR3 contains 12 residues. Per germline, CDR1 KGHSH and CDR2 LQKENI. CDR3: CASSAMEHALHF. For the CDR3, the DNA is TGTGCCAGCTCAGCAATGGAGCACGCCCTCCACTTT. Full variable domain (remainder filled in from reference TRBV18 and TRBJ1-6): NAGVMQNPRHLVRRRGQEARLRCSPMKGHSHVYWYRQLPEEGLKFMVYLQKENIIDESGMPKERFSAEFPKEGPSILRIQQVVRGDSAAYFCASSAMEHALHFGNGTRLTVT.